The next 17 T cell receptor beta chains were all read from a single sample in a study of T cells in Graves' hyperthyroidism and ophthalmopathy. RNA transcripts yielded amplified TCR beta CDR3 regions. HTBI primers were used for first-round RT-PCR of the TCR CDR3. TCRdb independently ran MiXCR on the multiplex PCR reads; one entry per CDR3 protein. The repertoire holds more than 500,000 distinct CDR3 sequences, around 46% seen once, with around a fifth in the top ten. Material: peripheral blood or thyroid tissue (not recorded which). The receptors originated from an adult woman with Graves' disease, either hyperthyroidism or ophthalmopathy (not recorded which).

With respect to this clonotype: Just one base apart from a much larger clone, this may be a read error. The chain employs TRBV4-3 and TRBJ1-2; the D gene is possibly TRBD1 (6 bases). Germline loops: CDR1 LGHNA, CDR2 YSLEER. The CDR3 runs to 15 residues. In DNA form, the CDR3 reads TGCGCCAGCGGCCAAGTTGGGGGGCAACGGTATGGCTACACCTTC. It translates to CASGQVGGQRYGYTF.

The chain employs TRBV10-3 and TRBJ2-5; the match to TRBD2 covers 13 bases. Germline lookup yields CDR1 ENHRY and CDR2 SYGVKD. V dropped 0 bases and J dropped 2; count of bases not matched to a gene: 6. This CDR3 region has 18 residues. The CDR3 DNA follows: TGTGCCATCAGTGAGTCGACAGGGACTAGCGGGATTCAAGAGACCCAGTACTTC. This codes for CAISESTGTSGIQETQYF.

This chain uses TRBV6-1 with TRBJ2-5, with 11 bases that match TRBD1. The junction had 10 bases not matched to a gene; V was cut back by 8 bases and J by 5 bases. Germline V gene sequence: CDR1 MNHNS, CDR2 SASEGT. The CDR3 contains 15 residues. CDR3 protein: CASRLGQGARETQYF. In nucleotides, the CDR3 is TGTGCCAGCCGCCTCGGACAGGGGGCACGGGAGACCCAGTACTTC.

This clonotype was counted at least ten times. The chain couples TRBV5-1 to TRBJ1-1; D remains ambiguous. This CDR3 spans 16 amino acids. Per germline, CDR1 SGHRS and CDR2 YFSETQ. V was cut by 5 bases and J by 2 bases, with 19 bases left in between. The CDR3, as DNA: TGCGCCAGCAGGCTCTCCAGCGGACTGAGCAACACTGAAGCTTTCTTT. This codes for CASRLSSGLSNTEAFF.

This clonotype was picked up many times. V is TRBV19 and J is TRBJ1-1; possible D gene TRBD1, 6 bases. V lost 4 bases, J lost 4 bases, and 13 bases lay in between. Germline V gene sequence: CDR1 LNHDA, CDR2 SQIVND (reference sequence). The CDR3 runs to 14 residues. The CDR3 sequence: CASSSRQGTTEAFF. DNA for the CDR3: TGTGCCAGTAGTAGTCGGCAGGGGACCACTGAAGCTTTCTTT.

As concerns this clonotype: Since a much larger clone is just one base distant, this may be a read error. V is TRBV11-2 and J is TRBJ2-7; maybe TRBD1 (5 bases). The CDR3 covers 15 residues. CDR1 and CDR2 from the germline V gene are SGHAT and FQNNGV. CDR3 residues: CANSLEETAHYEQYF. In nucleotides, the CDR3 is TGTGCCAACAGCTTAGAGGAGACAGCCCACTACGAGCAGTACTTC.

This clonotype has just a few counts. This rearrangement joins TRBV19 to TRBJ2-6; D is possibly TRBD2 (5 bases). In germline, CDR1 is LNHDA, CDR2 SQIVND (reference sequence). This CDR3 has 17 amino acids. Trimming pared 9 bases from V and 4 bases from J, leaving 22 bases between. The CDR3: CASSPAATRTGANVLTF. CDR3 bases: TGTGCCAGCTCACCGGCGGCTACTAGAACCGGGGCCAACGTCCTGACTTTC.

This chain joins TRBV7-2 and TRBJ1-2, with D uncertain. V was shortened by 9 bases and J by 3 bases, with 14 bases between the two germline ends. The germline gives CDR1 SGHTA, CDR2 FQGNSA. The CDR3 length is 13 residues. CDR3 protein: CASSMPGYYGYTF. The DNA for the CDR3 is TGTGCCAGTAGTATGCCCGGGTACTATGGCTACACCTTC.

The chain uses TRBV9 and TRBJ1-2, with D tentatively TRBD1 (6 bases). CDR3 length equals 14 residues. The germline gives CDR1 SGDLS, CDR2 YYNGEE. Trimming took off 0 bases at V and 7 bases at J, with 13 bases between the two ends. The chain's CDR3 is CASSVGGGAPGYTF. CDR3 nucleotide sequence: TGTGCCAGCAGCGTAGGGGGGGGCGCGCCTGGCTACACCTTC.

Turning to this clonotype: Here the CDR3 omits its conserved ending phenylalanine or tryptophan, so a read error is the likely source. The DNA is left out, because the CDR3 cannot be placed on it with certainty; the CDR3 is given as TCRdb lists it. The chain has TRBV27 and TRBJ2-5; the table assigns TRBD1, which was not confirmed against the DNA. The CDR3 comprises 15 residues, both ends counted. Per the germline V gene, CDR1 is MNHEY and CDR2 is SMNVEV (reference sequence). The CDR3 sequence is CASSLYRGEGYTFGS.

The CDR3 DNA follows: TGCGCCAGCAGCTTGGTAGCAGGGGACACACAGTACGAGCAGTACTTC. It encodes CASSLVAGDTQYEQYF. The rearrangement links TRBV5-1 to TRBJ2-7; the D gene is possibly TRBD1 (6 bases). Trimming shortened V by 0 bases and J by 4 bases, and 17 bases separated the two germline ends. The CDR3 covers 16 residues. Germline V gives CDR1 SGHRS, CDR2 YFSETQ.

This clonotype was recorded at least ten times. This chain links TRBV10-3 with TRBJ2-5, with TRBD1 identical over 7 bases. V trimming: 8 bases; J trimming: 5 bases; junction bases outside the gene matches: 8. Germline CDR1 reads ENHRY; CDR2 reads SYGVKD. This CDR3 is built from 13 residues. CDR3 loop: CAIGQALGETQYF. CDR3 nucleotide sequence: TGTGCCATCGGACAGGCCTTGGGGGAGACCCAGTACTTC.

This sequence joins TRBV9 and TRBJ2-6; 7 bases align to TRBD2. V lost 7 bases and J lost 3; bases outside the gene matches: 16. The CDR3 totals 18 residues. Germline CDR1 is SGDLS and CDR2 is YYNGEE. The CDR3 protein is CASRGRDGGGLGANVLTF. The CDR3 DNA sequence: TGTGCCAGCCGAGGGAGGGACGGCGGAGGACTTGGGGCCAACGTCCTGACTTTC.

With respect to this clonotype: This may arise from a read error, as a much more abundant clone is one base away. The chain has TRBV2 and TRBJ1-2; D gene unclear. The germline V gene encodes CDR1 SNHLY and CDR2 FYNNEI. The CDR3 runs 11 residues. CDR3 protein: CANSPSAGYTF. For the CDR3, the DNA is TGTGCCAACAGTCCCTCCGCGGGCTACACCTTC. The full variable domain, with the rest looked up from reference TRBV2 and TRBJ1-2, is EPEVTQTPSHQVTQMGQEVILRCVPISNHLYFYWYRQILGQKVEFLVSFYNNEISEKSEIFDDQFSVERPDGSNFTLKIRSTKLEDSAMYFCANSPSAGYTFGSGTRLTVV.

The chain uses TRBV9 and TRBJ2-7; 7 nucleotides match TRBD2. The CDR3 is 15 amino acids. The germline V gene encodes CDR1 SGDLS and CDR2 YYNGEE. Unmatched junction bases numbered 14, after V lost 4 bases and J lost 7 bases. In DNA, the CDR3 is TGTGCCAGCAGCCCTCGCCTAGCGGCAGGATGGGAGCAGTACTTC. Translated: CASSPRLAAGWEQYF.

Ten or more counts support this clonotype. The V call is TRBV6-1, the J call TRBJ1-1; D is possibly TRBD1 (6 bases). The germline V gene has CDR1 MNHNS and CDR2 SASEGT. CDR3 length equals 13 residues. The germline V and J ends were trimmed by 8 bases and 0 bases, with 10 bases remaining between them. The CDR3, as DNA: TGTGCCAGCCGAGACAGGATGAACACTGAAGCTTTCTTT. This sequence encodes CASRDRMNTEAFF.

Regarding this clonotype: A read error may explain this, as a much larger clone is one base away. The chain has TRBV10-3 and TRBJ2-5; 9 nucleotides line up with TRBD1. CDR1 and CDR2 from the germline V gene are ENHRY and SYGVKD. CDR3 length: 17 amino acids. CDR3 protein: CAIGEPPGQGRPETQYF. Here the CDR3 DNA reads TGTGCCATCGGTGAGCCGCCGGGACAGGGACGTCCAGAGACCCAGTACTTC.